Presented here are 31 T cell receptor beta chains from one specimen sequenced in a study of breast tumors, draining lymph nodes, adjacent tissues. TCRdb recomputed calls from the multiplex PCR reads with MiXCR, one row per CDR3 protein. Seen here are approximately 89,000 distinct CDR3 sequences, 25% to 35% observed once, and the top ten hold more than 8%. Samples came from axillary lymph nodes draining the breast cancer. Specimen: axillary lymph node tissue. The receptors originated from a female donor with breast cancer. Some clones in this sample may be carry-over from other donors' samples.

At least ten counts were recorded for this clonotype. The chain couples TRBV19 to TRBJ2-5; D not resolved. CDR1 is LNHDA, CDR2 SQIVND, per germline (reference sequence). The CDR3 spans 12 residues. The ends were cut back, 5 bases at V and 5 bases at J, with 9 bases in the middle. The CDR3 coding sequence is TGTGCCAGTAGTGGTACGGTGGAGACCCAGTACTTC. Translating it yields CASSGTVETQYF.

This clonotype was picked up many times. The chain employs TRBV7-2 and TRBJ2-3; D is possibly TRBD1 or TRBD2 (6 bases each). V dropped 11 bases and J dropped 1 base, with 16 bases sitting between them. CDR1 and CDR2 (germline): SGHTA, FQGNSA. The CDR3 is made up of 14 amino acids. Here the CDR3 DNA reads TGTGCCTCCACGGGGGCCAGGGGCACAGATACGCAGTATTTT. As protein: CASTGARGTDTQYF.

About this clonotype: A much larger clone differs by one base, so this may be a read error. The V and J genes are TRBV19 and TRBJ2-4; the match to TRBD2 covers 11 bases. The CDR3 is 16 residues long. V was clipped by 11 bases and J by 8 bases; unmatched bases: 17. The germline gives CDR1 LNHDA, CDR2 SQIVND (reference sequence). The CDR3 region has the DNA TGTGCCCCTCAGGGGTTACTAGCGGGAGAAGTAGACATTCAGTACTTC. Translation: CAPQGLLAGEVDIQYF. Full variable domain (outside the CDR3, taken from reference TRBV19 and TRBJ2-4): DGGITQSPKYLFRKEGQNVTLSCEQNLNHDAMYWYRQDPGQGLRLIYYSQIVNDFQKGDIAEGYSVSREKKESFPLTVTSAQKNPTAFYLCAPQGLLAGEVDIQYFGAGTRLSVL.

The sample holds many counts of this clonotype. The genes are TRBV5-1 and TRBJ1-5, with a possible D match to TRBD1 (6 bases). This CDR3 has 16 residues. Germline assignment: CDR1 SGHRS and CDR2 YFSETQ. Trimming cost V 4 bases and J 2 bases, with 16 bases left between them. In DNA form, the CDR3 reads TGCGCCAGCAGCCCTAAGCCAGGGGACCGCAATCAGCCCCAGCATTTT. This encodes CASSPKPGDRNQPQHF.

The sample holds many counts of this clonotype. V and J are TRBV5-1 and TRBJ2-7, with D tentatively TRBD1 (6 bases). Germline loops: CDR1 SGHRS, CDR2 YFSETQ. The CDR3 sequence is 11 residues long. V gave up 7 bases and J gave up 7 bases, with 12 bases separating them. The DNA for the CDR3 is TGCGCCAGCGCAGGGGAGTTTGAGCAGTACTTC. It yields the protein CASAGEFEQYF.

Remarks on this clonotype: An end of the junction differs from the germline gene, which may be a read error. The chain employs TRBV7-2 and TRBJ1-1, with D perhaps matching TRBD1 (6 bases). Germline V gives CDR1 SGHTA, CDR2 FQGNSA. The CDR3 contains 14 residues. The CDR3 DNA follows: TGTGCCAGCAGCTTGGGACACCAGAACACTGGAGCTTTCTTT. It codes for CASSLGHQNTGAFF.

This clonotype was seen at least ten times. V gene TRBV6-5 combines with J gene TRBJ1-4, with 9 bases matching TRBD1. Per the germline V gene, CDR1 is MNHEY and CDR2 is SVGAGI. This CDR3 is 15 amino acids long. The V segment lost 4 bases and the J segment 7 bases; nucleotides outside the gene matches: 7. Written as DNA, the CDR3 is TGTGCCAGCAGTTCCACAGGGGGCGCATTTGAAAAACTGTTTTTT. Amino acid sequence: CASSSTGGAFEKLFF.

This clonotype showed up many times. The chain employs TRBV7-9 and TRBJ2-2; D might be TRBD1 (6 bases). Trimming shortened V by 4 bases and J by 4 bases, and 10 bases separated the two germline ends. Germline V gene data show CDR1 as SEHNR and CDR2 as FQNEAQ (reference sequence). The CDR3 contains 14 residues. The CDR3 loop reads CASSSGQPTGELFF. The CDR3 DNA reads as TGTGCCAGCAGCTCCGGACAGCCCACCGGGGAGCTGTTTTTT. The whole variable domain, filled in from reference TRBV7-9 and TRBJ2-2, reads DTGVSQNPRHKITKRGQNVTFRCDPISEHNRLYWYRQTLGQGPEFLTYFQNEAQLEKSRLLSDRFSAERPKGSFSTLEIQRTEQGDSAMYLCASSSGQPTGELFFGEGSRLTVL.

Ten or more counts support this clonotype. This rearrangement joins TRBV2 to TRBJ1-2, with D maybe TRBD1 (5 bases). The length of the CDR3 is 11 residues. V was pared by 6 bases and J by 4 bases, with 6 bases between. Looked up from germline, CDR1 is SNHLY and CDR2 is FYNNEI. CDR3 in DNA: TGTGCCAGCAGGACAGCCTATGGCTACACCTTC. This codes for CASRTAYGYTF.

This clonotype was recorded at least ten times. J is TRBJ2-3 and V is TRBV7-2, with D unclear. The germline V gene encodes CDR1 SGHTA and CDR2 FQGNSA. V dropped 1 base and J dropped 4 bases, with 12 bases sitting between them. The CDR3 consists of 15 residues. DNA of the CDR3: TGTGCCAGCAGCTTAGGGGTGGCGGTTCCAGATACGCAGTATTTT. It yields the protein CASSLGVAVPDTQYF.

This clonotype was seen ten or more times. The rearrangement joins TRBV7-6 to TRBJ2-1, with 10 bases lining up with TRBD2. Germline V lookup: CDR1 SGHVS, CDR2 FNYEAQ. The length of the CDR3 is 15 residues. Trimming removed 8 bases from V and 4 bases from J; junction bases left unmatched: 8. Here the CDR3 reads CASRGASGSYNEQFF. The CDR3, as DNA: TGTGCCAGCCGTGGCGCTAGCGGGAGTTACAATGAGCAGTTCTTC.

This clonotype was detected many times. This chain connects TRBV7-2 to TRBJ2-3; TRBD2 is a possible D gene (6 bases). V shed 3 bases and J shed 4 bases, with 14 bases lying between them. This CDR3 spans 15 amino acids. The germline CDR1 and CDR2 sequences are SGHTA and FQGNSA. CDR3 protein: CASSFTSSDPDTQYF. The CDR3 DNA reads TGTGCCAGCAGCTTTACTTCTAGCGACCCAGATACGCAGTATTTT. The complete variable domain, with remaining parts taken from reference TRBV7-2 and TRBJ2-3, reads GAGVSQSPSNKVTEKGKDVELRCDPISGHTALYWYRQSLGQGLEFLIYFQGNSAPDKSGLPSDRFSAERTGGSVSTLTIQRTQQEDSAVYLCASSFTSSDPDTQYFGPGTRLTVL.

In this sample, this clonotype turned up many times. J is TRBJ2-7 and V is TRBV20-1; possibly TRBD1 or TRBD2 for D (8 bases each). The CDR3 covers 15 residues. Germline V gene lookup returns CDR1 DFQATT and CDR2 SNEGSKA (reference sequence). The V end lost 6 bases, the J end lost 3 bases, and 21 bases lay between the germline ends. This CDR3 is CSALGGGQVIYEQYF. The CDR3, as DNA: TGCAGTGCCCTCGGGGGGGGACAGGTTATCTACGAGCAGTACTTC.

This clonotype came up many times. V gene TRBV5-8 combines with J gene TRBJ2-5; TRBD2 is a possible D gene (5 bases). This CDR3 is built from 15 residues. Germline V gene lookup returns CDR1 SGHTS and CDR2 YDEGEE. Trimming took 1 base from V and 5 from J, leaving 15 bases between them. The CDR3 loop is CASSLYRTPGETQYF. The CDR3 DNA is TGTGCCAGCAGCTTGTATCGGACTCCGGGGGAGACCCAGTACTTC. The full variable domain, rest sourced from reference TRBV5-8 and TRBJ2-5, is EAGVTQSPTHLIKTRGQQATLRCSPISGHTSVYWYQQALGLGLQFLLWYDEGEERNRGNFPPRFSGRQFPNYSSELNVNALELEDSALYLCASSLYRTPGETQYFGPGTRLLVL.

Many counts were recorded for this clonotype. In DNA form, the CDR3 reads TGTGCCAGTAGTAACAGGGCCGGGTCCTACAATGAGCAGTTCTTC. It translates to CASSNRAGSYNEQFF. The chain employs TRBV19 and TRBJ2-1; D is perhaps TRBD1 (6 bases). CDR1 is LNHDA, CDR2 SQIVND, per germline (reference sequence). Trimming took off 4 bases at V and 1 base at J, with 11 bases between the two ends. CDR3 length: 15 amino acids.

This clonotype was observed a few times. CDR3 coding DNA: TGTGCCAGTAGCACGCGTGAGGGGAACACTGAAGCTTTCTTT. It yields the protein CASSTREGNTEAFF. The V and J genes are TRBV19 and TRBJ1-1, with D uncertain. The CDR3 totals 14 residues. Germline V lookup: CDR1 LNHDA, CDR2 SQIVND (reference sequence). Deletions cut 6 bases from V and 1 base from J, with 12 bases between. The variable domain in full, with the rest retrieved from reference TRBV19 and TRBJ1-1, is DGGITQSPKYLFRKEGQNVTLSCEQNLNHDAMYWYRQDPGQGLRLIYYSQIVNDFQKGDIAEGYSVSREKKESFPLTVTSAQKNPTAFYLCASSTREGNTEAFFGQGTRLTVV.

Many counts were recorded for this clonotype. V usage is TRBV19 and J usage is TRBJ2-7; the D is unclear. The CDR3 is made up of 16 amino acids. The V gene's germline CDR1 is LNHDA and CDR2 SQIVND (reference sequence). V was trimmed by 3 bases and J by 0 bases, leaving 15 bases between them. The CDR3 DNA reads TGTGCCAGTAGTATGCGTGCAGGCCAGAGCTCCTACGAGCAGTACTTC. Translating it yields CASSMRAGQSSYEQYF.

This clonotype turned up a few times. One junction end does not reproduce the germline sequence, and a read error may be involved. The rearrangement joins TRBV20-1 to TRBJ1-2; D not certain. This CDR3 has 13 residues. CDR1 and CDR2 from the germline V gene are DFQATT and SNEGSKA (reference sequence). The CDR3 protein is CRGSGSANYAYAF. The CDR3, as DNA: TGCAGGGGGTCGGGGTCGGCTAACTATGCCTACGCCTTC.

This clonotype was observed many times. The CDR3 spells CASSLPESYNEQFF. DNA for the CDR3: TGTGCCAGTAGTCTTCCGGAATCATACAATGAGCAGTTCTTC. This chain connects TRBV19 to TRBJ2-1; D not certain. V lost 5 bases to trimming and J lost 4 bases, with 12 bases between them. The CDR3 runs to 14 residues. CDR1 is LNHDA and CDR2 is SQIVND in the germline V gene (reference sequence).

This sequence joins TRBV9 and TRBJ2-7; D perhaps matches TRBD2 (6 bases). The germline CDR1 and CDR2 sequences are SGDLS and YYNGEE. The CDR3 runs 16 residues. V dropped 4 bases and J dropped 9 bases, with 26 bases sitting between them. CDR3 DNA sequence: TGTGCCAGCAGCCGGAACGGGAGAAGAGAAGGTAATGCGCAGTACTTC. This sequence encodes CASSRNGRREGNAQYF.

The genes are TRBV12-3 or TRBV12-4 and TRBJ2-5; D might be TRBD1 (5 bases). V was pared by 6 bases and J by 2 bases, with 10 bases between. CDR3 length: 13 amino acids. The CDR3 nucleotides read TGTGCCAGCAGCAAGGGGCTGCAAGAGACCCAGTACTTC. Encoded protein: CASSKGLQETQYF.

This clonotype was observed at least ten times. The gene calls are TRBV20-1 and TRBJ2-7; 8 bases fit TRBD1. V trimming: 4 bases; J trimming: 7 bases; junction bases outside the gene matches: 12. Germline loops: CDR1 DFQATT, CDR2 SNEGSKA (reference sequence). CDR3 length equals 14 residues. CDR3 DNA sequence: TGCAGTGCTACTCAGAGCGGCAGGGGGCGTGAGCAGTACTTC. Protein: CSATQSGRGREQYF.

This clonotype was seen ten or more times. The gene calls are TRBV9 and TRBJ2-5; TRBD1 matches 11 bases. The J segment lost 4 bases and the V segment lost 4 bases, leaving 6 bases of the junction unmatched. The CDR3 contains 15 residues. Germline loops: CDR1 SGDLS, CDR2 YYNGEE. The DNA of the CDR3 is TGTGCCAGCAGCCCCCGGGACAGGGGGATAGAGACCCAGTACTTC. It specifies CASSPRDRGIETQYF.

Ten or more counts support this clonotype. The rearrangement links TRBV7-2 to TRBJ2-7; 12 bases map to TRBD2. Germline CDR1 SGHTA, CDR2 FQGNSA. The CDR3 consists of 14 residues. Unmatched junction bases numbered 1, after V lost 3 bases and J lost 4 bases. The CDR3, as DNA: TGTGCCAGCAGCTTGACTAGCGGGGGATACGAGCAGTACTTC. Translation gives CASSLTSGGYEQYF.

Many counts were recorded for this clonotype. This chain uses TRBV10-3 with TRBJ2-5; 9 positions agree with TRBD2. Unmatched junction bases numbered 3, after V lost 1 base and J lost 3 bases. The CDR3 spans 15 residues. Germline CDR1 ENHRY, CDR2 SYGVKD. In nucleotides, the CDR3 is TGTGCCATCAGTGAGTTGACTAGCGGAGAAGAGACCCAGTACTTC. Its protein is CAISELTSGEETQYF.

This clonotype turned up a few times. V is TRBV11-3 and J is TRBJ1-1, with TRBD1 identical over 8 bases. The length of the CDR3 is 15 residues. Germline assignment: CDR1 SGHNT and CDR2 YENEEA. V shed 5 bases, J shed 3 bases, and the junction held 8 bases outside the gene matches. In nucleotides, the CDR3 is TGTGCCAGCAGCCCAGACAGGGGCTCCCACACTGAAGCTTTCTTT. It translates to CASSPDRGSHTEAFF.

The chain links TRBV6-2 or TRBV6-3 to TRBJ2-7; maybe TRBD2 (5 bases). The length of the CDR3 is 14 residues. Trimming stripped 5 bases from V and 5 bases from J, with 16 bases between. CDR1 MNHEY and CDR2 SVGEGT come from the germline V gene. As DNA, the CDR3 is TGTGCCAGCAGTCCCGTAGAGGGTATGGACGAGCAGTACTTC. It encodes CASSPVEGMDEQYF.

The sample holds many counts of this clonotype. The CDR3 reads CAGGLAGGSGETQYF. In nucleotides, the CDR3 is TGTGCCGGAGGACTAGCGGGAGGGTCGGGAGAGACCCAGTACTTC. This sequence joins TRBV30 and TRBJ2-5; 15 nucleotides match TRBD2. Germline CDR1 is GTSNPN and CDR2 is SVGIG (reference sequence). The V gene end was trimmed by 8 bases and the J gene end by 4 bases; junction bases not matched to a gene: 8. The CDR3 length is 15 residues.

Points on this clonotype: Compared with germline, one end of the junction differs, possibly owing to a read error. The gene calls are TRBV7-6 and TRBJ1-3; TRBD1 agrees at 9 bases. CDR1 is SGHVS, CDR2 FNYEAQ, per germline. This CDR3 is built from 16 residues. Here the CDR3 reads CASSPGTGSVGNTTYF. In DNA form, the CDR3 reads TGTGCCAGCAGCCCCGGGACAGGGAGTGTTGGAAACACCACATATTTT.

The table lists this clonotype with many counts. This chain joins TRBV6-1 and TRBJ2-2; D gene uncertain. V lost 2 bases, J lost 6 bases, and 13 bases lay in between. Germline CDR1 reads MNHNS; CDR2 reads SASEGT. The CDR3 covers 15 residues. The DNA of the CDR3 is TGTGCCAGCAGTGAACCGGTTGGTTTATCCGGGGAGCTGTTTTTT. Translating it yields CASSEPVGLSGELFF.

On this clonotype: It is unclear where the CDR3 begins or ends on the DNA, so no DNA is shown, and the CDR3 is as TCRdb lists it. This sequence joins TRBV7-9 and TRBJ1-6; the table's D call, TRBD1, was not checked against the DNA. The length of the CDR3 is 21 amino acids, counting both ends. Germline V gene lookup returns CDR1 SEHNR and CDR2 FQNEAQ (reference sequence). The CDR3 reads CATKDYGYTFGSGQPYSPLHF.